The 5 T cell receptor beta chains presented below share a single source sample, sequenced in a study of T cell repertoires in cytomegalovirus infection. TCRdb itself ran the reads through MiXCR, one entry per CDR3 protein. This table has some 150,000 distinct CDR3 sequences, under 8.5% appearing once. Material: PBMCs. The receptors come from a human donor in good health (CMV status not recorded). Some clones in this sample may be carry-over from other donors' samples.

This clonotype was recorded many times. The chain couples TRBV7-3 to TRBJ2-1, with 7 nucleotides matching TRBD2. The CDR3 runs to 14 residues. Germline V CDR1 and CDR2: SGHTA, FQGTGA. V lost 5 bases to trimming and J lost 4 bases; unmatched junction nucleotides: 5. Here the CDR3 reads CASSLNSGYNEQFF. DNA for the CDR3: TGTGCCAGCAGCCTCAATAGCGGGTACAATGAGCAGTTCTTC. The full variable domain, rest sourced from reference TRBV7-3 and TRBJ2-1, is GAGVSQTPSNKVTEKGKYVELRCDPISGHTALYWYRQSLGQGPEFLIYFQGTGAADDSGLPNDRFFAVRPEGSVSTLKIQRTERGDSAVYLCASSLNSGYNEQFFGPGTRLTVL.

The table lists this clonotype with a few counts. The V and J genes are TRBV6-1 and TRBJ2-4; D call uncertain. This CDR3 region has 13 residues. CDR1 and CDR2 from the germline V gene are MNHNS and SASEGT. The ends were cut back, 6 bases at V and 8 bases at J, with 14 bases in the middle. CDR3 protein: CASRLTANYIQYF. DNA of the CDR3: TGTGCCAGCAGACTGACCGCAAATTACATTCAGTACTTC.

This clonotype was observed many times. The chain couples TRBV7-2 to TRBJ1-3, with D possibly being TRBD1 (5 bases). Germline CDR1 reads SGHTA; CDR2 reads FQGNSA. The CDR3 contains 17 residues. Trimming took off 1 base at V and 4 bases at J, with 17 bases between the two ends. The CDR3 nucleotides are TGTGCCAGCAGCTTAGGCCCTATTAGGGGCGCGGGAAACACCATATATTTT. Translated: CASSLGPIRGAGNTIYF.

This clonotype appeared many times. This sequence joins TRBV7-6 and TRBJ2-2; TRBD2 matches 10 bases. V was clipped by 2 bases and J by 7 bases; unmatched bases: 16. CDR1 is SGHVS and CDR2 is FNYEAQ in the germline V gene. This CDR3 region has 19 residues. The CDR3 sequence: CASSLRVVSGGARGGELFF. The DNA of the CDR3 is TGTGCCAGCAGCTTACGTGTGGTCAGCGGGGGGGCTCGAGGCGGGGAGCTGTTTTTT.

In this sample, this clonotype turned up a few times. The chain employs TRBV28 and TRBJ1-6, with D possibly TRBD1 on 5 matching bases. V lost 2 bases to trimming and J lost 6 bases, with 11 bases between them. The length of the CDR3 is 15 residues. In germline, CDR1 is MDHEN, CDR2 SYDVKM. The CDR3 DNA reads TGTGCCAGCAGTTTAGGGCAGGGTGTTAATTCACCCCTCCACTTT. Residues: CASSLGQGVNSPLHF.